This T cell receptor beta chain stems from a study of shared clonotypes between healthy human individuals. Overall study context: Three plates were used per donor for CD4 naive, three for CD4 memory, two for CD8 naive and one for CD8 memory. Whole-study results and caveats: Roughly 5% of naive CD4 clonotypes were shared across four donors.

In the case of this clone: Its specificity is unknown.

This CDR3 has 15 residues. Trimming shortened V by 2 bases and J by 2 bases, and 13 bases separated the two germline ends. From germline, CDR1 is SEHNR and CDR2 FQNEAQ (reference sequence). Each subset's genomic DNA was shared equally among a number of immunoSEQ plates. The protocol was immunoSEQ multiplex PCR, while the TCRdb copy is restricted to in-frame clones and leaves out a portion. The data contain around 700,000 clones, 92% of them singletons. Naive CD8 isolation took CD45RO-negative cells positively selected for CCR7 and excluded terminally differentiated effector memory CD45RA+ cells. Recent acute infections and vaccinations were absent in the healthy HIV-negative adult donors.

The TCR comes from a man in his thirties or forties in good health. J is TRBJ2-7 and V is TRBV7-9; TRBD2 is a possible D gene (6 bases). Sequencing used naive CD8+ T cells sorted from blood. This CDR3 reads CASSLSKGGAYEQYF. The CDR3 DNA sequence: TGTGCCAGCAGCTTAAGCAAGGGCGGGGCCTACGAGCAGTACTTC. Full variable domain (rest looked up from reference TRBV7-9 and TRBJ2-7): DTGVSQNPRHKITKRGQNVTFRCDPISEHNRLYWYRQTLGQGPEFLTYFQNEAQLEKSRLLSDRFSAERPKGSFSTLEIQRTEQGDSAMYLCASSLSKGGAYEQYFGPGTRLTVT.